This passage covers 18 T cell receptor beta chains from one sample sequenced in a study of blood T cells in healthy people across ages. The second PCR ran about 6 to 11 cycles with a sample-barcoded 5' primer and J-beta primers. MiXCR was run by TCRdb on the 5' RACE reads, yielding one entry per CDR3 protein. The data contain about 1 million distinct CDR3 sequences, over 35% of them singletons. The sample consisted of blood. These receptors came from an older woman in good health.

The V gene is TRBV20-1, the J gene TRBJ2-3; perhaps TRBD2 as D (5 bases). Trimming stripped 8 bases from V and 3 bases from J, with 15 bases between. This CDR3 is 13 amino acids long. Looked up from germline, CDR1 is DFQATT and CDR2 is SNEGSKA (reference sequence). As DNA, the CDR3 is TGCAGTACAGCCAGCCCGGGGACAGATACGCAGTATTTT. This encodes CSTASPGTDTQYF.

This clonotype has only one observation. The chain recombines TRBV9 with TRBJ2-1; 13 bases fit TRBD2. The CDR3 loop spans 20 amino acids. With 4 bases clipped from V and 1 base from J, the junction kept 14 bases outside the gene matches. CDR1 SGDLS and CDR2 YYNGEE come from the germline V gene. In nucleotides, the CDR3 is TGTGCCAGCAGCTCCCCATCCGGGACTAGCGGGGCCGTTTCCTACAATGAGCAGTTCTTC. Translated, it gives CASSSPSGTSGAVSYNEQFF.

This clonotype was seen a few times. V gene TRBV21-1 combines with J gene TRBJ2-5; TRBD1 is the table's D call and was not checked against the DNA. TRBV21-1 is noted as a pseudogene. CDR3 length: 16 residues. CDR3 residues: CASSKIGYRAMWEQYF. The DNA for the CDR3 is TGTGCCAGCAGCAAGATAGGTTACAGGGCTATGTGGGAGCAGTACTTC.

This chain's CDR3 is CASSGLAGGFNEQFF. The CDR3 DNA is TGTGCCAGCAGTGGACTAGCGGGAGGGTTCAATGAGCAGTTCTTC. This chain joins TRBV2 and TRBJ2-1; 14 positions agree with TRBD2. The CDR3 runs 15 residues. The germline V gene has CDR1 SNHLY and CDR2 FYNNEI. V was pared by 4 bases and J by 6 bases, with 2 bases of the junction left unmatched.

Here the CDR3 reads CASGFGALGYEQYF. The CDR3 DNA follows: TGTGCTAGTGGTTTCGGAGCCCTAGGTTATGAGCAGTACTTC. V is TRBV12-5 and J is TRBJ2-5; D is undetermined. Looked up from germline, CDR1 is LGHNT and CDR2 is FRNRAP. This CDR3 contains 14 residues. V gave up 3 bases and J gave up 11 bases, with 19 bases separating them.

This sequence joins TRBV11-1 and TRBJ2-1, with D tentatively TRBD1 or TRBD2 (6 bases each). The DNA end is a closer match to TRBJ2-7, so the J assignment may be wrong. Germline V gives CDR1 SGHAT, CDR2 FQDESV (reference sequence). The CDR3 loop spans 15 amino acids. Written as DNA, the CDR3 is TGTGCCAGCAGCTTTGGGGGGCCGCCCTACAATGAGCAGTACTTC. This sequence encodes CASSFGGPPYNEQYF.

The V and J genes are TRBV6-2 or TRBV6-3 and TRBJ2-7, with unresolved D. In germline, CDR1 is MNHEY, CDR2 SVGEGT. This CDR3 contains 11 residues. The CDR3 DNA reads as TGTGGGTCGCGGAGCAGCTACGAGCAGTACTTC. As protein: CGSRSSYEQYF.

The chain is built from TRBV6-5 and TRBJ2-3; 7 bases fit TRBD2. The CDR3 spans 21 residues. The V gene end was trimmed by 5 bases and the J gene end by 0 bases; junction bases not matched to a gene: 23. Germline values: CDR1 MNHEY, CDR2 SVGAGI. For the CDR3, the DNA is TGTGCCAGCAGTCTACGTTTCTTAGCCCTAGCGGCTAAAACTAGCACAGATACGCAGTATTTT. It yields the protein CASSLRFLALAAKTSTDTQYF.

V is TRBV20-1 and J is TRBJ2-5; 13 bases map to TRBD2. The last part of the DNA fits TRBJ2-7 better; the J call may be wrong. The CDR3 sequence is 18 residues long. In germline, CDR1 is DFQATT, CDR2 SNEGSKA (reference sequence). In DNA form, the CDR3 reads TGCAGTGCTAGGACTAGCGGGGGGTTTATCACAGATCACTACGAGCAGTACTTC. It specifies CSARTSGGFITDHYEQYF.

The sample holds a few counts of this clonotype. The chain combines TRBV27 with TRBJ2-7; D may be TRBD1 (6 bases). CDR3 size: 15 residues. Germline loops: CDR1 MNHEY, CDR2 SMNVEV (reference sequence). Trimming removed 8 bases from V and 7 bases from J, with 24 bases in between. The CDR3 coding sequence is TGTGCCAGCTCTCCAACTACAGGGATTTACAATGAGCAGTACTTC. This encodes CASSPTTGIYNEQYF.

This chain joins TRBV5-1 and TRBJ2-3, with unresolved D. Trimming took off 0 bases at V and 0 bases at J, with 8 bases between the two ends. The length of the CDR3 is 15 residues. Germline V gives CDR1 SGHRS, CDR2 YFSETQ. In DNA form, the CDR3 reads TGCGCCAGCAGCTTGGGGGCGGCGAGCACAGATACGCAGTATTTT. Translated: CASSLGAASTDTQYF.

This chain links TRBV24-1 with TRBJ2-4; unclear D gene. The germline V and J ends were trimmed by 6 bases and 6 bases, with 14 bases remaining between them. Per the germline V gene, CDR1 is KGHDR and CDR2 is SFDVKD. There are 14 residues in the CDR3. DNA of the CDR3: TGTGCCACCAGTACGCAACCCTCGGGAAACATTCAGTACTTC. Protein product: CATSTQPSGNIQYF.

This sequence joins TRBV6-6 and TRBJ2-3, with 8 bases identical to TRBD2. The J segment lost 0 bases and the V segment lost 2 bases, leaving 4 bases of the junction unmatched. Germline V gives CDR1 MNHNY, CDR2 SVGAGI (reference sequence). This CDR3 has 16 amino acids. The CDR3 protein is CASSYDREGSTDTQYF. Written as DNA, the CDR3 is TGTGCCAGCAGTTACGACCGGGAGGGGAGCACAGATACGCAGTATTTT.

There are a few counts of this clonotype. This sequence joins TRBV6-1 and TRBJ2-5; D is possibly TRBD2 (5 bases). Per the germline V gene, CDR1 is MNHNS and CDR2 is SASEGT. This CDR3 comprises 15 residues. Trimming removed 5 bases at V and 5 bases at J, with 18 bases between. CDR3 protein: CASSPLTIVVETQYF. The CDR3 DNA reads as TGTGCCAGCAGTCCTCTGACTATCGTCGTGGAGACCCAGTACTTC.

The CDR3 DNA reads TGTGCCAGCAGTTTCGTAGGGACAACCTACGAGCAGTACTTC. Translated, it gives CASSFVGTTYEQYF. The rearrangement links TRBV28 to TRBJ2-7; D is possibly TRBD1 (6 bases). This CDR3 has 14 residues. Trimming removed 3 bases at V and 2 bases at J, with 11 bases between. Germline V CDR1 and CDR2: MDHEN, SYDVKM.

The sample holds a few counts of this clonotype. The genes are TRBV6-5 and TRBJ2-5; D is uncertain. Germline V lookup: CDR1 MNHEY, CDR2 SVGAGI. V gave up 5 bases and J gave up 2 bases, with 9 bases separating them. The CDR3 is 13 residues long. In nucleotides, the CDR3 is TGTGCCAGCAGTGACATGGGGCAAGAGACCCAGTACTTC. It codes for CASSDMGQETQYF.

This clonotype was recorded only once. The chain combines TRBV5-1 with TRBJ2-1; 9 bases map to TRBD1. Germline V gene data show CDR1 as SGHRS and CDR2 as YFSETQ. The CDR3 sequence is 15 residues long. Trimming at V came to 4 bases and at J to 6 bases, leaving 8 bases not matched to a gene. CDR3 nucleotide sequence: TGCGCCAGCAGCGTCGGGACAGGGCCTAGCAATGAGCAGTTCTTC. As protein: CASSVGTGPSNEQFF.

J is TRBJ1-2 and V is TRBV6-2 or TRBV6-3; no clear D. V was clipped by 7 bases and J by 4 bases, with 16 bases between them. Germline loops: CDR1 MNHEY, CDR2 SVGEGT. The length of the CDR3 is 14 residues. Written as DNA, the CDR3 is TGTGCCAGCACCAACGGGCTATGGGGCTATGGCTACACCTTC. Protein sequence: CASTNGLWGYGYTF.